This TCR beta chain appears in the sequencing data of a study of cytomegalovirus exposure and HLA in healthy donors. Primers: 60 Vbeta forward and 13 Jbeta reverse. Assay used: immunoSEQ multiplex PCR; TCRdb lists only in-frame clones, some missing. The table has hundreds of thousands of clones, 70% to 90% seen once. The length of the CDR3 is 15 residues. V lost 4 bases and J 7 bases, leaving 17 bases between the germline ends. Germline V CDR1 and CDR2: SGDLS, YYNGEE. The chain joins TRBV9 to TRBJ2-2; D is possibly TRBD2 (5 bases). Sequencing was done on a sample of PBMCs. This receptor was obtained from a girl aged 2-10 years in good health and CMV-seronegative. The CDR3 region has the DNA TGTGCCAGCAGCTTGAGAGCGGACCCAAACGGGGAGCTGTTTTTT. Translating it yields CASSLRADPNGELFF.